Listed below are T cell receptor beta chains from one sample, sequenced in a study of blood T cell repertoires in COVID-19. TCRdb's copy holds only in-frame clones and misses some; the assay was immunoSEQ multiplex PCR. The table lists fewer than 200,000 clones, 88% of them singletons. The sequenced sample was PBMCs or T cells enriched from blood (not recorded which). All receptors derive from a woman younger than 35 who had recovered from COVID-19. Both conserved end residues are trimmed from each CDR3. A D gene is named only where the DNA matches it firmly.

d_gene,j_gene,v_gene,CDR3aa
TRBD1,TRBJ2-7,TRBV5-1,ASSPPGQISYEQY
TRBD2,TRBJ2-7,TRBV5-1,ASSQSGRVDEQY
TRBD2,TRBJ2-5,TRBV5-1,ASSLAVAGGTQY
TRBD2,TRBJ2-5,TRBV6-1,ASSESRGGYQETQY
-,TRBJ1-1,TRBV18,ASSQARDRGTEAF
TRBD1,TRBJ1-5,TRBV19,ASREGAGNQPQH
-,TRBJ2-1,TRBV6-5,ASSQTRSSYNEQF
TRBD1,TRBJ1-5,TRBV9,ASSVGQHSNQPQH
-,TRBJ2-2,TRBV10-1,ASSRFSTGELF
-,TRBJ1-3,TRBV19,ASTPFRSLVADTIY
-,TRBJ2-7,TRBV30,AWSSQASYEQY
-,TRBJ2-5,TRBV4-2,ASSQDHGSRGTQY
TRBD1,TRBJ1-1,TRBV29-1,SVATGTGATEAF
-,TRBJ2-7,TRBV14,ASSQDLQDRAYVQY
-,TRBJ1-4,TRBV5-5,ASSLSVGRTNEKLF
TRBD1,TRBJ1-5,TRBV6-5,ASSRGPGGGQPQH
-,TRBJ1-1,TRBV7-2,ASCPLRGLNTEAF
TRBD1,TRBJ2-7,TRBV6-4,ASSRDRDSYEQY
-,TRBJ2-7,TRBV7-8,ASSLVPSYEQY
TRBD2,TRBJ2-3,TRBV19,ASRPEGLGSGGADTQY
TRBD1,TRBJ1-1,TRBV27,ASTQPGQQAF
TRBD1,TRBJ1-1,TRBV30,AWSAKEALGTGVFPYNTEAF
TRBD2,TRBJ2-7,TRBV6-5,AIAQGLAEQYEQY
TRBD1,TRBJ1-1,TRBV5-8,ASSQRQGMNTEAF
TRBD1,TRBJ1-3,TRBV2,ASIGQGGNTIY
-,TRBJ1-3,TRBV18,ASSPRFFSGNTIY
-,TRBJ1-1,TRBV18,ASSPADRSNTEAF
TRBD1,TRBJ1-6,TRBV28,ASSFGTGVSPLH
-,TRBJ2-7,TRBV5-1,ASSLVGQRVSYEQY
TRBD2,TRBJ2-5,TRBV2,ASSEAGATETQY
TRBD1,TRBJ2-5,TRBV2,ASSSQGQETQY
TRBD1,TRBJ1-2,TRBV19,ATKSRPGQGMDGYT
TRBD1,TRBJ1-2,TRBV19,ASSVGTEFAYGYT
TRBD1,TRBJ2-5,TRBV4-1,ASSQDRGTAQY
-,TRBJ2-4,TRBV2,ASSVPGYKNIQY
-,TRBJ2-1,TRBV3-1/TRBV3-2,ASSYRYTGVDEQF
-,TRBJ2-1,TRBV12-3/TRBV12-4,ASSSYNEQF
TRBD2,TRBJ2-3,TRBV30,AWSVLTSGGEDTQY
-,TRBJ2-7,TRBV7-9,ASSFNEGSYEQY
-,TRBJ2-3,TRBV5-4,ASTSSGVSTDTQY
TRBD1,TRBJ1-2,TRBV11-3,ASSLEQGVSRAPNYGYT
-,TRBJ2-5,TRBV11-1,ASSLDRVGETQY
-,TRBJ1-2,TRBV10-1,ASNGQGYT
TRBD1,TRBJ2-7,TRBV5-6,ASSHDRGKVGEQY
-,TRBJ2-1,TRBV21-1,ASSISPAGGALSEQF
TRBD2,TRBJ2-1,TRBV5-4,ASSLDSGRAGEQF